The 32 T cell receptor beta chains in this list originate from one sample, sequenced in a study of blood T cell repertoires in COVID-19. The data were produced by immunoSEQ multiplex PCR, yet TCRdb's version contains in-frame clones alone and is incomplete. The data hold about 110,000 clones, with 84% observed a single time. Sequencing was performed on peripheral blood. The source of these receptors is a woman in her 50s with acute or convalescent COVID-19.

In DNA, the CDR3 is TGTGCCAGCACCAATGGACAGGGAAACACCATATATTTT. It yields the protein CASTNGQGNTIYF. The chain carries TRBV12-3 or TRBV12-4 and TRBJ1-3, with D possibly being TRBD1 (6 bases). Trimming pared 7 bases from V and 4 bases from J, leaving 11 bases between. The CDR3 is made up of 13 amino acids.

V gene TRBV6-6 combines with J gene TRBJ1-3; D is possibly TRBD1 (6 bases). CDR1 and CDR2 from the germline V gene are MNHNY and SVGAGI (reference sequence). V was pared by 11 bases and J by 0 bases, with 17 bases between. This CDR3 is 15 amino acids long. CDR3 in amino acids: CAAQGPLLSGNTIYF. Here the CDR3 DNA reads TGTGCCGCTCAGGGGCCCCTTCTCTCTGGAAACACCATATATTTT.

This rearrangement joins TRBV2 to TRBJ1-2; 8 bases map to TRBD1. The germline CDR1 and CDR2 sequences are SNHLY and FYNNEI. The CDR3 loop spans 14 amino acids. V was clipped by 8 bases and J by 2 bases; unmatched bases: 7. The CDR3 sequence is CASGGRDRNYGYTF. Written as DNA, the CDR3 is TGTGCCAGCGGAGGAAGGGACAGGAACTATGGCTACACCTTC.

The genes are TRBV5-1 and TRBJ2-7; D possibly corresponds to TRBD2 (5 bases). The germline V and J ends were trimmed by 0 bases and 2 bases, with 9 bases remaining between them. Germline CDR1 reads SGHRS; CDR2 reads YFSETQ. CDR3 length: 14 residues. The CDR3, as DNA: TGCGCCAGCAGCTTGGTGGGAGAAACCTACGAGCAGTACTTC. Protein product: CASSLVGETYEQYF.

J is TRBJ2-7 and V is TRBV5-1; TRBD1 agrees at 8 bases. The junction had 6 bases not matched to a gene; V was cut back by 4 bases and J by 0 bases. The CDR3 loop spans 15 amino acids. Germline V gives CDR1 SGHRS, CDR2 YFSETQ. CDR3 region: CASSQTGAPSYEQYF. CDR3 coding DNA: TGCGCCAGCAGCCAGACAGGGGCCCCCTCCTACGAGCAGTACTTC.

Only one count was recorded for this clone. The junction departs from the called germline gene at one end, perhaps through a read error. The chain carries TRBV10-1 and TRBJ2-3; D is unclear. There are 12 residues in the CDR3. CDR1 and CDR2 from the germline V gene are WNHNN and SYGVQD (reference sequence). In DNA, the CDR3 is TGCGCCAGCAGTATTTTTGGGCAAGCTGACCGTTTT. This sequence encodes CASSIFGQADRF.

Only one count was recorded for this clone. CDR3 residues: CASSLFSSGVTYEQYF. Here the CDR3 DNA reads TGCGCCAGCAGCTTGTTTTCTAGCGGGGTGACCTACGAGCAGTACTTC. The V gene is TRBV5-1, the J gene TRBJ2-7, with 9 nucleotides matching TRBD2. V shed 1 base and J 2 bases; nucleotides not matched to a gene: 7. The CDR3 extends over 16 amino acids. Germline V gives CDR1 SGHRS, CDR2 YFSETQ. Full variable domain (remainder filled in from reference TRBV5-1 and TRBJ2-7): KAGVTQTPRYLIKTRGQQVTLSCSPISGHRSVSWYQQTPGQGLQFLFEYFSETQRNKGNFPGRFSGRQFSNSRSEMNVSTLELGDSALYLCASSLFSSGVTYEQYFGPGTRLTVT.

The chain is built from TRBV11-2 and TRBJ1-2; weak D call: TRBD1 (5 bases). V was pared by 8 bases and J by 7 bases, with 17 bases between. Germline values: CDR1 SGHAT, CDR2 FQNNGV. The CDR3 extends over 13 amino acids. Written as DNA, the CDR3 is TGTGCCAGCGGGTTTGGAGGGGCAGGTGGCTACACCTTC. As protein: CASGFGGAGGYTF.

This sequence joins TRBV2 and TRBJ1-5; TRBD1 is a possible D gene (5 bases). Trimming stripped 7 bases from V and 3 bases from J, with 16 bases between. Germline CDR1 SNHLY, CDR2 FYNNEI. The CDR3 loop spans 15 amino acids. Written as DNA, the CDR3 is TGTGCCAGCACCAATCGGGGGGGTGCCAATCAGCCCCAGCATTTT. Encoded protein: CASTNRGGANQPQHF.

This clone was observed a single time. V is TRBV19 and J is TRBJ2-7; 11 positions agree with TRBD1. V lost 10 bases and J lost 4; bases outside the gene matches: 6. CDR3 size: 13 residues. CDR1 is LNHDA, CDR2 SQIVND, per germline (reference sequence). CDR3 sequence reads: CATAGTGGYEQYF. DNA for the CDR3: TGTGCCACTGCCGGGACAGGGGGTTACGAGCAGTACTTC.

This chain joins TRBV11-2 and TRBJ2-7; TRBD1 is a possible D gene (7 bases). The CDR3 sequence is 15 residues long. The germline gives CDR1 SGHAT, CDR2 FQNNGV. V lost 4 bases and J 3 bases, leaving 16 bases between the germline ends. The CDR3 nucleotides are TGTGCCAGCAGCTCCCCCCGACAGGGAGGCTACGAGCAGTACTTC. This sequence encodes CASSSPRQGGYEQYF. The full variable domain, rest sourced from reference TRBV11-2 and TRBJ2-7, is EAGVAQSPRYKIIEKRQSVAFWCNPISGHATLYWYQQILGQGPKLLIQFQNNGVVDDSQLPKDRFSAERLKGVDSTLKIQPAKLEDSAVYLCASSSPRQGGYEQYFGPGTRLTVT.

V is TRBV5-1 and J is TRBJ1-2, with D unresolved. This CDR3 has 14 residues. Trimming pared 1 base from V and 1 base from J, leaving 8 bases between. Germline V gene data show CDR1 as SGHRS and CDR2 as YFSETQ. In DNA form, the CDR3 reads TGCGCCAGCAGCTTGTCAACAGTTAACTATGGCTACACCTTC. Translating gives CASSLSTVNYGYTF.

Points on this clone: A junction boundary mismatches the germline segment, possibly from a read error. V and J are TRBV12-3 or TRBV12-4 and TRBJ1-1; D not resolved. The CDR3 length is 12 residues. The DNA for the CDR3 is TGTGCCAGCAGCCCAGACTGGCTGCAAGCGGAGTTT. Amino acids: CASSPDWLQAEF.

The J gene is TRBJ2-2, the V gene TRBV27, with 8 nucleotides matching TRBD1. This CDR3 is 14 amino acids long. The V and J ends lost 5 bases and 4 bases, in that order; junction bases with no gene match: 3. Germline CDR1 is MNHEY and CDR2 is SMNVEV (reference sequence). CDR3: CASSPGGLTGELFF. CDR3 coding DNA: TGTGCCAGCAGTCCAGGGGGCCTCACCGGGGAGCTGTTTTTT.

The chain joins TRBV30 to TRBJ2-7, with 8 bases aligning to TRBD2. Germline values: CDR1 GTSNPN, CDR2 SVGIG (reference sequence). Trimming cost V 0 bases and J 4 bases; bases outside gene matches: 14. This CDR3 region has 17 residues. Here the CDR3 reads CAWSVRGGSQTRYEQYF. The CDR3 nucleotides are TGTGCCTGGAGTGTACGGGGGGGCAGCCAGACTCGGTACGAGCAGTACTTC.

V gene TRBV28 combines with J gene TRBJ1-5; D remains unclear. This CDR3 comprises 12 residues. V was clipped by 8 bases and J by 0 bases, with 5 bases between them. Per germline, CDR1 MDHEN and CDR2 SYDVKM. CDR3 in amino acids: CASQNSNQPQHF. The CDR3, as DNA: TGTGCCAGCCAAAATAGCAATCAGCCCCAGCATTTT.

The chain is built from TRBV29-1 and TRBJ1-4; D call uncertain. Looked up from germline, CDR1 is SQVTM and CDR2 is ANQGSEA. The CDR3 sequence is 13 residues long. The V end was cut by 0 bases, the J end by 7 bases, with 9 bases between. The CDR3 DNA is TGCAGCGTTGAAGATCGAGATAGTGAAAAACTGTTTTTT. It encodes CSVEDRDSEKLFF.

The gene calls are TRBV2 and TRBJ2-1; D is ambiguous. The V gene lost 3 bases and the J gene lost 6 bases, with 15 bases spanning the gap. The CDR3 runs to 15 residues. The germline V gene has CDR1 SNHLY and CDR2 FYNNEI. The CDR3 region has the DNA TGTGCCAGCAGTGAGAACTTGGTCCCCGTCAATGAGCAGTTCTTC. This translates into CASSENLVPVNEQFF.

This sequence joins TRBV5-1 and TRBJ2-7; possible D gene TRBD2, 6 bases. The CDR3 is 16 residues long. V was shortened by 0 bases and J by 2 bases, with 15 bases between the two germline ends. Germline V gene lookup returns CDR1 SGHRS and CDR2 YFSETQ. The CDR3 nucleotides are TGCGCCAGCAGCTTGGTAACCGGAGGGATTACCTACGAGCAGTACTTC. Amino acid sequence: CASSLVTGGITYEQYF.

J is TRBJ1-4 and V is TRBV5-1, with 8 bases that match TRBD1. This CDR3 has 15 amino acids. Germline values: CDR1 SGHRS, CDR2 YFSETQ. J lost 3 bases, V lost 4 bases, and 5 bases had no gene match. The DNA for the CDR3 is TGCGCCAGCAGCATCCAGGGGGCGGCTAATGAAAAACTGTTTTTT. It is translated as CASSIQGAANEKLFF.

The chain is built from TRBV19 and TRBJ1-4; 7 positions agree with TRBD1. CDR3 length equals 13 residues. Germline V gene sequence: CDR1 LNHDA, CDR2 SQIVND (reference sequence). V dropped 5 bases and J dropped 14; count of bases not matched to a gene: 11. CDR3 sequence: CASSHRDSNWLFF. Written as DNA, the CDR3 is TGTGCCAGTAGTCACCGGGACAGTAACTGGCTGTTTTTT.

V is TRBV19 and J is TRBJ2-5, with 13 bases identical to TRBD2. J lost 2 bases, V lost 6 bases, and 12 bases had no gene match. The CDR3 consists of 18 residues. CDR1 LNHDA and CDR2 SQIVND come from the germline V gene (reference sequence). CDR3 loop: CASSTGGTSGALQETQYF. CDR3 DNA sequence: TGTGCCAGTAGCACGGGGGGGACTAGCGGGGCTCTACAAGAGACCCAGTACTTC.

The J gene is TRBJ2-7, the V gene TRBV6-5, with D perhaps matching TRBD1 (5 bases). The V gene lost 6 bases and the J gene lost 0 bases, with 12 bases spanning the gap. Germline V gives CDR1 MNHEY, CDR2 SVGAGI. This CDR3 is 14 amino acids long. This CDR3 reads CASRIIQGSYEQYF. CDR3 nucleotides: TGTGCCAGCAGGATAATTCAGGGCTCCTACGAGCAGTACTTC.

The CDR3 DNA reads as TGCAGTGCTAGTAGACCGCAAGGGGGAAACACTGAAGCTTTCTTT. The encoded protein is CSASRPQGGNTEAFF. V is TRBV20-1 and J is TRBJ1-1; TRBD1 might be the D (6 bases). Trimming took off 3 bases at V and 2 bases at J, with 16 bases between the two ends. This CDR3 is built from 15 residues. Germline CDR1 and CDR2: DFQATT and SNEGSKA (reference sequence).

CDR3 region: CASSSNSSPGGYTF. CDR3 DNA sequence: TGCGCCAGCAGTTCTAATTCGTCCCCAGGAGGCTACACCTTC. The chain links TRBV5-1 to TRBJ1-2; the D is unclear. CDR3 length: 14 amino acids. V was clipped by 5 bases and J by 8 bases, with 19 bases between them. Looked up from germline, CDR1 is SGHRS and CDR2 is YFSETQ. Full variable domain (rest looked up from reference TRBV5-1 and TRBJ1-2): KAGVTQTPRYLIKTRGQQVTLSCSPISGHRSVSWYQQTPGQGLQFLFEYFSETQRNKGNFPGRFSGRQFSNSRSEMNVSTLELGDSALYLCASSSNSSPGGYTFGSGTRLTVV.

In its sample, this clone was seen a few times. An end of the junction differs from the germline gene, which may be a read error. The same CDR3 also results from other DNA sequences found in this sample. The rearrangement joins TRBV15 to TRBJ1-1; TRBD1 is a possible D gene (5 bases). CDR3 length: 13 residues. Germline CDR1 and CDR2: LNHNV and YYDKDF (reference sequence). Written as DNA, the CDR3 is TGTGCCACCAGCCGAGACAGAAACACTGAAGCTTTCTTT. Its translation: CATSRDRNTEAFF.

CDR3 sequence (DNA): TGTGCCAGTAGTATTGGCAGGGCTGGAAACACCATATATTTT. Translating it yields CASSIGRAGNTIYF. This chain connects TRBV19 to TRBJ1-3; tentative D call: TRBD1 (5 bases). Germline values: CDR1 LNHDA, CDR2 SQIVND (reference sequence). The ends were cut back, 3 bases at V and 2 bases at J, with 8 bases in the middle. The CDR3 loop spans 14 amino acids.

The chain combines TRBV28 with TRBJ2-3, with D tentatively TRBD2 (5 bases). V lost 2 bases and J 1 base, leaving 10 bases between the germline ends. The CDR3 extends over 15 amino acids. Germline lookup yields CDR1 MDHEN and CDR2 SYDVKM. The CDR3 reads CASSLVRAGTDTQYF. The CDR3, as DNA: TGTGCCAGCAGTTTAGTGAGAGCGGGCACAGATACGCAGTATTTT.

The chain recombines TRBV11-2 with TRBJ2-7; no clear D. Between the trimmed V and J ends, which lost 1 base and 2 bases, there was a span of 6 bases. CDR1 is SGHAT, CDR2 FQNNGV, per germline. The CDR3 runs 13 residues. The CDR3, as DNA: TGTGCCAGCAGCTTAGGGGCGCCCTACGAGCAGTACTTC. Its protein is CASSLGAPYEQYF.

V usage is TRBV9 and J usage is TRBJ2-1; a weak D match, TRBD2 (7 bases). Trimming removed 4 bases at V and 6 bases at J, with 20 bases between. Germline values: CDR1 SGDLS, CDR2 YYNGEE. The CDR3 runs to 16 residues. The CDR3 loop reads CASSPLGRGQVNEQFF. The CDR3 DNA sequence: TGTGCCAGCAGCCCCCTAGGGCGGGGGCAAGTCAATGAGCAGTTCTTC.

The CDR3 region is CASSQRGRAGTPGEQFF. The CDR3 region has the DNA TGTGCCAGCAGCCAAAGGGGCCGGGCGGGGACCCCGGGTGAGCAGTTCTTC. This chain joins TRBV3-1 (or the pseudogene TRBV3-2) and TRBJ2-1; TRBD2 is a possible D gene (6 bases). V dropped 2 bases and J dropped 9 bases, with 23 bases sitting between them. The V gene's germline CDR1 is LGHDT and CDR2 YNNKEL (reference sequence). The CDR3 consists of 17 residues.

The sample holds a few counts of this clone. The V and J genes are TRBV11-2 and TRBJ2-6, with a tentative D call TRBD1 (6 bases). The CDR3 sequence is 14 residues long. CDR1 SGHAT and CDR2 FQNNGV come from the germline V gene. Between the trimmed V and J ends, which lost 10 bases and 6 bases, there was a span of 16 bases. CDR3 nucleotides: TGTGCCAACGGAAAGAGGGGGTCGGCCAACGTCCTGACTTTC. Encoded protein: CANGKRGSANVLTF. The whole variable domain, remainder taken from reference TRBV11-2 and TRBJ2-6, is EAGVAQSPRYKIIEKRQSVAFWCNPISGHATLYWYQQILGQGPKLLIQFQNNGVVDDSQLPKDRFSAERLKGVDSTLKIQPAKLEDSAVYLCANGKRGSANVLTFGAGSRLTVL.